Listed here are 2 T cell receptor beta chains from one sample, sequenced in a study of blood T cells in healthy people across ages. A sample-barcoded 5' primer and a J-beta primer mix were used in a second PCR of roughly 6 to 11 cycles. TCRdb reprocessed the 5' RACE reads via MiXCR and lists one record per CDR3 protein. This sample yields about 1 million distinct CDR3 sequences, of which more than 40% are seen a single time; about 19% belongs to the top ten. The specimen was blood. All receptors come from a woman in her sixties in good health.

The table lists this clonotype with a few counts. This chain joins TRBV5-1 and TRBJ2-7; the D is unclear. The germline V gene has CDR1 SGHRS and CDR2 YFSETQ. The V end lost 4 bases, the J end lost 4 bases, and 15 bases lay between the germline ends. The CDR3 covers 14 residues. The DNA for the CDR3 is TGCGCCAGCAGCATTACAGATCGCTCGTACGAGCAGTACTTC. Translating it yields CASSITDRSYEQYF.

The chain has TRBV25-1 and TRBJ2-3; TRBD2 matches 7 bases. Per the germline V gene, CDR1 is MGHDK and CDR2 is SYGVNS. This CDR3 has 20 amino acids. Trimming removed 6 bases from V and 0 bases from J; junction bases left unmatched: 21. This CDR3 reads CASSTPQWAGVALSTDTQYF. CDR3 coding DNA: TGTGCCAGCAGCACGCCGCAGTGGGCGGGAGTCGCCCTAAGCACAGATACGCAGTATTTT.